A selection of T cell receptor beta chains follows, all from one sample in a study of cytomegalovirus exposure and HLA in healthy donors. Measured with immunoSEQ multiplex PCR; TCRdb has only the in-frame clones, and not every one. This table holds roughly 150,000 clones, roughly 80% found once. Specimen: PBMCs. The receptors shown here come from a man aged 25 to 40 in good health and CMV-seronegative. Each CDR3 is given with its conserved first and last residue. D genes are given only for firm matches. Clone size is shown for a subset of rows, as once, few, many or a class of expanded clone.

j_call,v_call,clone_size,d_call,cdr3_aa,cdr3_nt
TRBJ2-5,TRBV9,-,TRBD2,CASSVQTGTSGIGETQYF,TGTGCCAGCAGCGTCCAAACCGGGACTAGCGGGATCGGGGAGACCCAGTACTTC
TRBJ1-1,TRBV28,-,TRBD1,CASSLRQGGTEAFF,TGTGCCAGCAGTTTAAGACAGGGAGGTACTGAAGCTTTCTTT
TRBJ2-7,TRBV18,-,TRBD1,CASSRRETGLSYEQYF,TGTGCCAGCTCACGCCGAGAGACAGGGCTCTCCTACGAGCAGTACTTC
TRBJ2-7,TRBV19,-,TRBD1,CASSPGQNYEQYF,TGTGCCAGCTCCCCGGGACAGAACTACGAGCAGTACTTC
TRBJ1-5,TRBV28,-,-,CASGSIPTGGNQPQHF,TGTGCCAGCGGGAGCATCCCGACAGGTGGCAATCAGCCCCAGCATTTT
TRBJ2-1,TRBV27,-,TRBD2,CASSPGLAGPIRTYNEQFF,TGTGCCAGCAGTCCCGGACTAGCGGGCCCCATTAGGACCTACAATGAGCAGTTCTTC
TRBJ1-3,TRBV7-8,-,TRBD1,CASSLSDRDRASGNTIYF,TGTGCCAGCAGCTTATCTGACAGGGATAGGGCCTCTGGAAACACCATATATTTT
TRBJ2-3,TRBV19,-,TRBD2,CASSPQRERGTDTQYF,TGTGCCAGTAGTCCTCAGCGGGAGAGGGGAACGGATACGCAGTATTTT
TRBJ1-6,TRBV6-6,-,TRBD1,CASSYSAGDSNSPLHF,TGTGCCAGCAGTTACTCGGCCGGGGACAGCAATTCACCCCTCCACTTT
TRBJ2-7,TRBV5-4,few,TRBD1,CASSLRQGIYEQYF,TGTGCCAGCAGCTTGAGACAGGGTATCTACGAGCAGTACTTC
TRBJ1-1,TRBV11-2,once,-,CASSFGQMMNTEAFF,TGTGCCAGCAGCTTTGGACAGATGATGAACACTGAAGCTTTCTTT
TRBJ2-3,TRBV4-3,few,TRBD2,CASSQEPLMGEGQFGTDTQYF,TGCGCCAGCAGCCAAGAGCCCCTCATGGGGGAGGGCCAATTCGGCACAGATACGCAGTATTTT
TRBJ1-2,TRBV28,-,-,CASSFTGPGGYTF,TGTGCCAGCAGTTTCACAGGACCGGGCGGCTACACCTTC
TRBJ1-2,TRBV5-1,-,-,CASSLGQAPGTF,TGCGCCAGCAGCTTGGGTCAAGCCCCGGGCACCTTC
TRBJ1-1,TRBV18,-,-,CASSPYRGRDTEAFF,TGTGCCAGCTCACCATATAGGGGCCGGGACACTGAAGCTTTCTTT
TRBJ2-5,TRBV6-1,-,-,CASSEAFSETQYF,TGTGCCAGCAGTGAAGCGTTTTCGGAGACCCAGTACTTC
TRBJ2-7,TRBV10-3,-,TRBD2,CAISPLAGGSSYEQYF,TGTGCCATCAGCCCTTTAGCGGGAGGGAGCTCCTACGAGCAGTACTTC
TRBJ1-4,TRBV27,-,-,CASRGRGSTNEKLFF,TGTGCCAGCAGGGGGCGAGGAAGCACTAATGAAAAACTGTTTTTT
TRBJ1-2,TRBV6-5,-,-,CASSYTGIYGYTF,TGTGCCAGCAGTTATACAGGAATCTATGGCTACACCTTC
TRBJ2-2,TRBV5-1,-,TRBD1,CASSLPPGQGSGELFF,TGCGCCAGCAGCCTACCACCGGGACAGGGGTCCGGGGAGCTGTTTTTT
TRBJ2-2,TRBV19,-,-,CASSTYIWSGTSGSGELFF,TGTGCCAGTAGTACTTACATATGGTCCGGGACATCCGGCTCCGGGGAGCTGTTTTTT
TRBJ1-5,TRBV10-3,-,-,CAISDPGPPNQPQHF,TGTGCCATCAGTGATCCCGGTCCACCAAATCAGCCCCAGCATTTT
TRBJ2-7,TRBV7-9,-,TRBD1,CASGLTGGLEQYF,TGTGCCAGCGGACTAACAGGGGGGCTCGAGCAGTACTTC
TRBJ2-6,TRBV5-5,-,TRBD1,CASSLLGTGGAGANVLTF,TGTGCCAGCAGCTTGCTGGGGACAGGGGGCGCGGGGGCCAACGTCCTGACTTTC
TRBJ2-1,TRBV27,-,-,CASSLIQGLGYNEQFF,TGTGCCAGCAGTTTAATCCAGGGGTTGGGCTACAATGAGCAGTTCTTC
TRBJ1-1,TRBV11-2,-,-,CASSLGPGLNTEAFF,TGTGCCAGCAGCTTAGGCCCAGGTTTAAACACTGAAGCTTTCTTT
TRBJ2-2,TRBV28,-,-,CASRWAGYTGELFF,TGTGCCAGCAGGTGGGCAGGGTACACCGGGGAGCTGTTTTTT
TRBJ2-1,TRBV14,-,TRBD1,CASSQEDRAYEQFF,TGTGCCAGCAGCCAAGAAGACAGGGCCTATGAGCAGTTCTTC
TRBJ1-5,TRBV6-1,-,TRBD1,CASSQPTGDNQPQHF,TGTGCCAGCAGTCAACCTACAGGGGACAATCAGCCCCAGCATTTT
TRBJ1-1,TRBV11-1,once,-,CASSLLAGAEAFF,TGTGCCAGCAGCTTACTCGCAGGGGCTGAAGCTTTCTTT
TRBJ2-7,TRBV25-1,-,TRBD1,CASTQGQGRYEQYF,TGTGCCAGCACCCAAGGACAGGGGAGGTACGAGCAGTACTTC
TRBJ2-4,TRBV19,few,-,CASSMQAEKNIQYF,TGTGCCAGTAGTATGCAGGCAGAGAAAAACATTCAGTACTTC
TRBJ2-1,TRBV7-9,-,-,CASSFSHANEQFF,TGTGCCAGCAGCTTTTCACATGCCAATGAGCAGTTCTTC
TRBJ1-1,TRBV28,-,-,CASTEGAVNTEAFF,TGTGCCAGCACCGAGGGAGCAGTGAACACTGAAGCTTTCTTT
TRBJ2-7,TRBV10-2,once,-,CASSDNRWEQYF,TGCGCCAGCAGTGATAACAGATGGGAGCAGTACTTC
TRBJ2-7,TRBV7-6,-,-,CASSSLTGDYYEQYF,TGTGCCAGCAGCTCACTGACAGGGGACTACTACGAGCAGTACTTC
TRBJ1-6,TRBV6-4,once,TRBD1,CASSESGQGNNSPLHF,TGTGCCAGCAGTGAATCGGGACAGGGGAATAATTCACCCCTCCACTTT
TRBJ2-5,TRBV6-1,-,-,CASRPWRGETQYF,TGTGCCAGCAGGCCGTGGAGGGGTGAGACCCAGTACTTC
TRBJ2-1,TRBV2,few,TRBD1,CASNRDRGYNEQFF,TGTGCCAGCAATAGGGACAGGGGATACAATGAGCAGTTCTTC
TRBJ2-5,TRBV9,-,-,CASSPGTLGRETQYF,TGTGCCAGCAGCCCAGGGACCTTAGGGAGGGAGACCCAGTACTTC
TRBJ2-2,TRBV10-1,-,-,CASSESRDSLTGELFF,TGCGCCAGCAGTGAGTCCCGAGACAGTCTCACCGGGGAGCTGTTTTTT
TRBJ2-3,TRBV7-7,-,TRBD1,CASSPIQGAHPDTQYF,TGTGCTAGCAGCCCTATACAGGGGGCGCATCCAGATACGCAGTATTTT
TRBJ2-2,TRBV5-1,-,-,CASLPAGRPLNTGELFF,TGCGCCAGCTTACCCGCCGGCAGGCCCCTGAACACCGGGGAGCTGTTTTTT
TRBJ2-2,TRBV19,-,TRBD1,CVQGQARGTGELFF,TGTGTCCAGGGACAGGCGAGAGGGACCGGGGAGCTGTTTTTT
TRBJ1-4,TRBV30,-,-,CAWSVREAGAEKLFF,TGTGCCTGGAGTGTCCGAGAGGCCGGAGCGGAAAAACTGTTTTTT